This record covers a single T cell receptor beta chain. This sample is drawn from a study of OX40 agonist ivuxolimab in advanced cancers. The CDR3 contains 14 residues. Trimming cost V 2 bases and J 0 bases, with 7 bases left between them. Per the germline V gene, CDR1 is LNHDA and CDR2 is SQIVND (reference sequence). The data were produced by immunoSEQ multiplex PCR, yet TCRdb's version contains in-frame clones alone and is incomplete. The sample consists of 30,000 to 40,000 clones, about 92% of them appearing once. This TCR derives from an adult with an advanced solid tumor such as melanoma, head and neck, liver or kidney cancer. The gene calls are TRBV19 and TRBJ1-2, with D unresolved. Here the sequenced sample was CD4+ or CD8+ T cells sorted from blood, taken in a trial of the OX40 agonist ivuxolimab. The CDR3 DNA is TGTGCCAGTAGTATAACAGTGACTAACTATGGCTACACCTTC. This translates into CASSITVTNYGYTF. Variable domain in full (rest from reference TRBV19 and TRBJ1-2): DGGITQSPKYLFRKEGQNVTLSCEQNLNHDAMYWYRQDPGQGLRLIYYSQIVNDFQKGDIAEGYSVSREKKESFPLTVTSAQKNPTAFYLCASSITVTNYGYTFGSGTRLTVV.